The TCR beta chain under discussion was sequenced for a study of cytomegalovirus exposure and HLA in healthy donors. Amplification used 60 Vbeta primers and 13 Jbeta primers. Sequenced by immunoSEQ multiplex PCR; TCRdb stores in-frame clones only, minus some. The data hold 160,000 or so clones, with around 79% observed a single time. This cohort consisted of healthy bone marrow donors. Note on this clone: Its target is unknown.

Study-level findings and limits: Researchers reported in a later analysis that a missense DCLRE1C variant was tied to TCR beta V- and J-gene trimming.

The sample consisted of PBMCs. The TCR comes from a woman aged 40 to 49 in good health and CMV-seronegative.

CDR3 residues: CASTRWDSSEETQYF. CDR3 bases: TGTGCCAGCACCCGGTGGGACTCATCAGAAGAGACCCAGTACTTC. The chain is built from TRBV7-6 and TRBJ2-5; TRBD2 might be the D (6 bases). The CDR3 runs 15 residues. Per the germline V gene, CDR1 is SGHVS and CDR2 is FNYEAQ. Trimming left V 7 bases short and J 3 bases short, with 18 bases between.